A single sample gave rise to the 25 T cell receptor beta chains below, sequenced in a study of chemoradiotherapy in HPV16-positive cancers. Here immunoSEQ multiplex PCR was the method, and the copy in TCRdb shows in-frame clones only, minus some. The data hold approximately 5,400 clones, with about 67% observed a single time. Here the sequenced sample was tumor tissue, taken from a patient who underwent chemoradiotherapy. These receptors all come from a human donor with HPV-associated anogenital cancer.

The chain carries TRBV18 and TRBJ1-4; TRBD1 might be the D (5 bases). V was trimmed by 6 bases and J by 8 bases, leaving 28 bases between them. CDR1 is KGHSH and CDR2 is LQKENI in the germline V gene. The CDR3 has 18 residues. In DNA form, the CDR3 reads TGTGCCAGCTCCCCAAACCAAGGAGGGCGGCGGACATCGGAAAAACTGTTTTTT. Encoded protein: CASSPNQGGRRTSEKLFF.

The rearrangement uses TRBV7-3 and TRBJ2-7; D is ambiguous. There are 13 residues in the CDR3. Deletions cut 0 bases from V and 6 bases from J, with 9 bases between. CDR1 is SGHTA, CDR2 FQGTGA, per germline. In nucleotides, the CDR3 is TGTGCCAGCAGCTTAACACCGGTTACCGAGCAGTACTTC. It specifies CASSLTPVTEQYF.

The rearrangement joins TRBV9 to TRBJ1-2; 7 positions match TRBD1. CDR1 is SGDLS and CDR2 is YYNGEE in the germline V gene. The V and J ends lost 3 bases and 3 bases, in that order; junction bases with no gene match: 5. CDR3 length equals 14 residues. In DNA, the CDR3 is TGTGCCAGCAGCGCCGGGACAGACTACTATGGCTACACCTTC. It is translated as CASSAGTDYYGYTF.

The chain links TRBV2 to TRBJ2-3, with 8 bases that match TRBD2. The CDR3 has 18 amino acids. The germline V gene encodes CDR1 SNHLY and CDR2 FYNNEI. Germline trimming cut 4 bases from V and 2 bases from J; bases unmatched to any gene: 14. CDR3 loop: CASSAERPQRGNTDTQYF. CDR3 nucleotide sequence: TGTGCCAGCAGTGCTGAGCGGCCCCAGCGGGGGAACACAGATACGCAGTATTTT.

This clone was recorded a few times. This sequence joins TRBV18 and TRBJ2-7, with 8 bases that match TRBD1. Germline CDR1 is KGHSH and CDR2 is LQKENI. Unmatched junction bases numbered 7, after V lost 5 bases and J lost 4 bases. This CDR3 is built from 14 residues. This chain's CDR3 is CASSADRGKYEQYF. The CDR3 bases are TGTGCCAGCTCAGCTGACAGGGGAAAGTACGAGCAGTACTTC.

V and J are TRBV11-2 and TRBJ2-1; weak D call: TRBD2 (6 bases). CDR3 length: 13 amino acids. V lost 6 bases and J 7 bases, leaving 13 bases between the germline ends. The germline gives CDR1 SGHAT, CDR2 FQNNGV. The CDR3: CASRTGVGNEQFF. DNA of the CDR3: TGTGCCAGCAGAACGGGAGTCGGAAATGAGCAGTTCTTC.

This clone was seen a single time. The chain joins TRBV21-1 to TRBJ2-1; TRBD2 is the table's D call and was not checked against the DNA. TRBV21-1 is a recognized pseudogene. The CDR3 extends over 18 amino acids. The CDR3 loop is CASSKRGLAGSSYNEQFF. In nucleotides, the CDR3 is TGTGCCAGCAGCAAACGCGGGCTAGCGGGCAGCTCCTACAATGAGCAGTTCTTC.

The CDR3 DNA reads as TGTGCCAGCAGCTTGGTTTGGGAGGATGAGACCCAGTACTTC. Its translation is CASSLVWEDETQYF. The chain uses TRBV5-5 and TRBJ2-5; D is possibly TRBD2 (6 bases). Germline CDR1 is SGHKS and CDR2 is YYEKEE (reference sequence). Trimming cost V 0 bases and J 5 bases, with 11 bases left between them. This CDR3 has 14 amino acids.

The chain recombines TRBV19 with TRBJ1-1, with a tentative D call TRBD1 (5 bases). Germline V gives CDR1 LNHDA, CDR2 SQIVND (reference sequence). V was cut by 5 bases and J by 3 bases, with 13 bases left in between. The CDR3 contains 14 residues. CDR3 nucleotides: TGTGCCAGTAGTCACTCCCGGGGGGACACTGAAGCTTTCTTT. This encodes CASSHSRGDTEAFF.

This clone was seen more than once but under ten times. The J gene is TRBJ1-2, the V gene TRBV28, with a weak D call TRBD1 (6 bases). The CDR3 is made up of 15 amino acids. The V gene's germline CDR1 is MDHEN and CDR2 SYDVKM. V was shortened by 6 bases and J by 6 bases, with 20 bases between the two germline ends. CDR3 loop: CASSPGGGGLHGYTF. DNA of the CDR3: TGTGCCAGCAGCCCCGGGGGCGGGGGGTTACATGGCTACACCTTC.

This clone is large by share. This chain links TRBV28 with TRBJ2-3; D is ambiguous. Trimming cost V 5 bases and J 2 bases, with 5 bases left between them. The CDR3 spans 12 residues. CDR1 and CDR2 from the germline V gene are MDHEN and SYDVKM. CDR3 sequence: CASSQDTDTQYF. CDR3 nucleotide sequence: TGTGCCAGCAGTCAGGACACAGATACGCAGTATTTT. Full variable domain (missing parts from reference TRBV28 and TRBJ2-3): DVKVTQSSRYLVKRTGEKVFLECVQDMDHENMFWYRQDPGLGLRLIYFSYDVKMKEKGDIPEGYSVSREKKERFSLILESASTNQTSMYLCASSQDTDTQYFGPGTRLTVL.

The table lists this clone with a count of one. The chain joins TRBV6-6 to TRBJ2-7; D may correspond to TRBD1 or TRBD2 (7 bases each). CDR3 size: 14 residues. Trimming left V 2 bases short and J 6 bases short, with 14 bases between. Germline CDR1 and CDR2: MNHNY and SVGAGI (reference sequence). CDR3 in amino acids: CASSYGGGGIEQYF. DNA for the CDR3: TGTGCCAGCAGTTACGGGGGAGGGGGCATCGAGCAGTACTTC.

The chain carries TRBV9 and TRBJ2-1, with TRBD1 as a possible D gene (6 bases). V gave up 0 bases and J gave up 5 bases, with 12 bases separating them. Germline V gene lookup returns CDR1 SGDLS and CDR2 YYNGEE. The CDR3 runs to 15 residues. As DNA, the CDR3 is TGTGCCAGCAGCGTAGAGGCAGGGGTACACAATGAGCAGTTCTTC. Translated: CASSVEAGVHNEQFF.

The V call is TRBV27, the J call TRBJ2-7; D gene uncertain. The ends were cut back, 8 bases at V and 3 bases at J, with 14 bases in the middle. Looked up from germline, CDR1 is MNHEY and CDR2 is SMNVEV (reference sequence). The CDR3 is 13 residues long. The CDR3 is CASPSGKHYEQYF. CDR3 nucleotides: TGTGCCAGCCCTAGTGGGAAACACTACGAGCAGTACTTC.

The rearrangement uses TRBV21-1 and TRBJ1-1. TRBV21-1 is a recognized pseudogene. The CDR3 contains 13 residues. The CDR3 is CASSKGEGTEAFF. CDR3 nucleotides: TGTGCCAGCAGCAAAGGAGAAGGCACTGAAGCTTTCTTT.

This clone turned up a few times. V and J are TRBV15 and TRBJ1-4; D is uncertain. This CDR3 spans 13 amino acids. Trimming removed 1 base from V and 10 bases from J, with 10 bases in between. Germline CDR1 LNHNV, CDR2 YYDKDF (reference sequence). CDR3 loop: CATSRVPSAKLFF. The CDR3 DNA reads TGTGCCACCAGCAGAGTTCCTAGCGCAAAACTGTTTTTT.

The chain couples TRBV7-3 to TRBJ2-3, with D maybe TRBD2 (5 bases). Germline CDR1 is SGHTA and CDR2 is FQGTGA. CDR3 length: 16 amino acids. Trimming pared 5 bases from V and 0 bases from J, leaving 15 bases between. DNA of the CDR3: TGTGCCAGCAGCCTATCCGGAGGAGTGAGCACAGATACGCAGTATTTT. It encodes CASSLSGGVSTDTQYF.

The V gene is TRBV20-1, the J gene TRBJ1-2, with no clear D. Trimming removed 3 bases at V and 4 bases at J, with 6 bases between. Per the germline V gene, CDR1 is DFQATT and CDR2 is SNEGSKA (reference sequence). This CDR3 spans 11 amino acids. The CDR3 protein is CSASGPYGYTF. In nucleotides, the CDR3 is TGCAGTGCTAGCGGACCCTATGGCTACACCTTC.

This clone was recorded a few times. The chain carries TRBV10-3 and TRBJ1-2; perhaps TRBD1 as D (6 bases). Germline V gene data show CDR1 as ENHRY and CDR2 as SYGVKD. Trimming took off 2 bases at V and 8 bases at J, with 18 bases between the two ends. The CDR3 contains 15 residues. The CDR3 here is CAISEDFRGPWGYTF. The CDR3 bases are TGTGCCATCAGTGAGGACTTCAGGGGCCCCTGGGGCTACACCTTC.

CDR3 coding DNA: TGTGCCAGCAGTGAGTCGGGACGGAGCTATGGCTACACCTTC. Encoded protein: CASSESGRSYGYTF. The chain couples TRBV6-5 to TRBJ1-2, with D tentatively TRBD1 (5 bases). CDR1 is MNHEY, CDR2 SVGAGI, per germline. The CDR3 runs to 14 residues. Trimming removed 5 bases at V and 4 bases at J, with 14 bases between.

Concerning this clone: Germline and junction disagree at one end, which may indicate a read error. The chain recombines TRBV29-1 with TRBJ2-1, with TRBD1 as a possible D gene (5 bases). CDR1 is SQVTM, CDR2 ANQGSEA, per germline. The CDR3 consists of 12 residues. The CDR3 reads CSVARLDKEQFF. The CDR3 DNA reads TGCAGCGTGGCAAGACTGGACAAAGAGCAGTTCTTC.

The genes are TRBV27 and TRBJ1-1; D gene uncertain. The CDR3 loop spans 13 amino acids. Germline V gives CDR1 MNHEY, CDR2 SMNVEV (reference sequence). V lost 0 bases and J lost 2, with 4 bases in between. This chain's CDR3 is CASSLSLNTEAFF. The CDR3 coding sequence is TGTGCCAGCAGTTTATCGCTCAACACTGAAGCTTTCTTT.

This clone was picked up a small number of times. J is TRBJ2-7 and V is TRBV30, with D hard to call. Looked up from germline, CDR1 is GTSNPN and CDR2 is SVGIG (reference sequence). This CDR3 is built from 13 residues. Between the trimmed V and J ends, which lost 1 base and 7 bases, there was a span of 14 bases. This CDR3 reads CAWSGDGLREQYF. The CDR3 DNA is TGTGCCTGGAGTGGGGATGGGTTAAGAGAGCAGTACTTC.

The V call is TRBV19, the J call TRBJ2-2; TRBD2 matches at 16 bases. This CDR3 has 18 amino acids. The V gene end was trimmed by 4 bases and the J gene end by 8 bases; junction bases not matched to a gene: 10. CDR1 LNHDA and CDR2 SQIVND come from the germline V gene (reference sequence). The chain's CDR3 is CASSNPGTSGRAIGELFF. The CDR3 DNA reads as TGTGCCAGTAGTAACCCCGGGACTAGCGGGAGGGCCATTGGGGAGCTGTTTTTT.

V usage is TRBV19 and J usage is TRBJ2-3; D perhaps matches TRBD1 (6 bases). Trimming shortened V by 1 base and J by 2 bases, and 10 bases separated the two germline ends. The CDR3 contains 15 residues. The germline V gene has CDR1 LNHDA and CDR2 SQIVND (reference sequence). CDR3 DNA sequence: TGTGCCAGTAGTATAGGATACAGGGACACAGATACGCAGTATTTT. Residues: CASSIGYRDTDTQYF.